Following are 20 T cell receptor beta chains from one sample sequenced in a study of cytomegalovirus exposure and HLA in healthy donors. A multiplex PCR was run with 60 Vbeta primers and 13 Jbeta primers. The table came from immunoSEQ multiplex PCR; TCRdb's copy has only in-frame clones and leaves some out. The table lists 100,000 to 150,000 clones, about 81% of them singletons, with 1.1% in the top ten. Sequencing used PBMCs. The receptors shown here come from a woman in her 30s in good health and CMV-seronegative.

The rearrangement links TRBV19 to TRBJ1-5; D gene unclear. The germline V gene has CDR1 LNHDA and CDR2 SQIVND (reference sequence). This CDR3 is 13 amino acids long. V was cut by 5 bases and J by 6 bases, with 11 bases left in between. The CDR3 loop reads CASSFTVSQPQHF. The CDR3 region has the DNA TGTGCCAGTAGTTTTACAGTCAGTCAGCCCCAGCATTTT.

This chain connects TRBV2 to TRBJ2-5; perhaps TRBD1 as D (6 bases). This CDR3 contains 15 residues. Trimming took off 6 bases at V and 1 base at J, with 15 bases between the two ends. Germline values: CDR1 SNHLY, CDR2 FYNNEI. This CDR3 reads CASRAPGAGQETQYF. CDR3 in DNA: TGTGCCAGCAGGGCTCCAGGGGCGGGCCAAGAGACCCAGTACTTC.

The rearrangement joins TRBV14 to TRBJ2-2; D is unresolved. The CDR3 has 13 amino acids. V lost 4 bases, J lost 4 bases, and 7 bases lay in between. Germline-derived CDR1 and CDR2 are SGHDN and FVKESK. This CDR3 reads CASSPQITGELFF. CDR3 nucleotides: TGTGCCAGCAGCCCGCAGATCACCGGGGAGCTGTTTTTT.

The chain joins TRBV29-1 to TRBJ1-1, with unresolved D. V gave up 5 bases and J gave up 1 base, with 17 bases separating them. Germline values: CDR1 SQVTM, CDR2 ANQGSEA. The length of the CDR3 is 15 residues. The CDR3 coding sequence is TGCAGCGTTACGTCCGGAGGGCTCCAGAACACTGAAGCTTTCTTT. It codes for CSVTSGGLQNTEAFF.

This sequence joins TRBV7-9 and TRBJ1-5; D perhaps matches TRBD1 (6 bases). CDR3 length: 14 amino acids. The V and J ends lost 3 bases and 7 bases respectively, with 13 bases between them. Germline values: CDR1 SEHNR, CDR2 FQNEAQ (reference sequence). CDR3 in DNA: TGTGCCAGCAGCTTCACGGACAGTAGGCAGCCCCAGCATTTT. Encoded protein: CASSFTDSRQPQHF.

This clone was recorded once. This chain uses TRBV7-9 with TRBJ2-5; possibly TRBD1 for D (5 bases). V lost 1 base to trimming and J lost 1 base, with 7 bases between them. The germline gives CDR1 SEHNR, CDR2 FQNEAQ (reference sequence). The CDR3 sequence is 14 residues long. In DNA form, the CDR3 reads TGTGCCAGCAGCTTAGAGGGGTCCCAAGAGACCCAGTACTTC. Its translation: CASSLEGSQETQYF.

The rearrangement uses TRBV6-5 and TRBJ2-3, with 8 bases fitting TRBD1. This CDR3 region has 13 residues. Germline V gene sequence: CDR1 MNHEY, CDR2 SVGAGI. The junction had 6 bases not matched to a gene; V was cut back by 8 bases and J by 5 bases. CDR3 sequence reads: CASRETGGDTQYF. The CDR3 nucleotides read TGTGCCAGCCGGGAAACAGGGGGAGATACGCAGTATTTT.

V gene TRBV4-1 combines with J gene TRBJ1-1; 7 nucleotides line up with TRBD1. The CDR3 totals 15 residues. The germline CDR1 and CDR2 sequences are MGHRA and YSYEKL. J was trimmed by 6 bases and V by 2 bases; bases with no gene match: 9. CDR3 sequence (DNA): TGCGCCAGCAGCCAACCTAGACAGGGTGGGGCTGAAGCTTTCTTT. Encoded protein: CASSQPRQGGAEAFF.

V is TRBV7-2 and J is TRBJ2-3, with 7 bases identical to TRBD2. The CDR3 is 15 residues long. Per germline, CDR1 SGHTA and CDR2 FQGNSA. V lost 1 base, J lost 1 base, and 2 bases stayed unmatched. The CDR3 DNA reads TGTGCCAGCAGCTTAGATACTAGCGGCACAGATACGCAGTATTTT. This sequence encodes CASSLDTSGTDTQYF.

The gene calls are TRBV5-4 and TRBJ1-1; 8 bases match TRBD1. The germline CDR1 and CDR2 sequences are SGHNT and YYREEE (reference sequence). The CDR3 loop spans 16 amino acids. Losses at the gene ends were 5 bases for V and 5 bases for J; bases not matched to a gene: 14. The CDR3 bases are TGTGCCAGCAGTTTCGGACAGGGCGGGTCGGATACTGAAGCTTTCTTT. Residues: CASSFGQGGSDTEAFF.

This clone was recorded a few times. The chain is built from TRBV19 and TRBJ2-3; D unclear. V lost 4 bases to trimming and J lost 3 bases, with 14 bases between them. The germline V gene encodes CDR1 LNHDA and CDR2 SQIVND (reference sequence). CDR3 length equals 15 residues. In nucleotides, the CDR3 is TGTGCCAGTAGTAATCGAATAGTTAGTACAGATACGCAGTATTTT. Translating gives CASSNRIVSTDTQYF.

The chain carries TRBV27 and TRBJ2-7; 9 bases map to TRBD1. The J segment lost 4 bases and the V segment lost 1 base, leaving 5 bases of the junction unmatched. The CDR3 totals 15 residues. Per the germline V gene, CDR1 is MNHEY and CDR2 is SMNVEV (reference sequence). CDR3 DNA sequence: TGTGCCAGCAGTTTATACGGGACAGGGACGTACGAGCAGTACTTC. Amino acid sequence: CASSLYGTGTYEQYF.

This chain connects TRBV6-1 to TRBJ2-3; unclear D gene. This CDR3 comprises 10 residues. Trimming removed 10 bases at V and 2 bases at J, with 4 bases between. The germline V gene encodes CDR1 MNHNS and CDR2 SASEGT. CDR3 amino acids: CATFTDTQYF. The CDR3 bases are TGTGCCACCTTCACAGATACGCAGTATTTT.

V and J are TRBV5-1 and TRBJ2-5; 8 bases fit TRBD2. This CDR3 contains 15 residues. V trimming: 3 bases; J trimming: 1 base; junction bases outside the gene matches: 5. Germline V gene data show CDR1 as SGHRS and CDR2 as YFSETQ. This CDR3 reads CASSSGGGGQETQYF. CDR3 sequence (DNA): TGCGCCAGCAGCTCGGGAGGGGGGGGCCAAGAGACCCAGTACTTC.

The chain uses TRBV15 and TRBJ1-6; D is undetermined. Trimming shortened V by 1 base and J by 0 bases, and 4 bases separated the two germline ends. CDR1 is LNHNV, CDR2 YYDKDF, per germline (reference sequence). The CDR3 extends over 15 amino acids. The CDR3 DNA reads as TGTGCCACCAGCAGAGCGTCCTCCTATAATTCACCCCTCCACTTT. This codes for CATSRASSYNSPLHF.

The genes are TRBV4-3 and TRBJ2-5; 9 positions agree with TRBD1. V shed 1 base and J 4 bases; nucleotides not matched to a gene: 7. CDR3 size: 16 residues. Germline assignment: CDR1 LGHNA and CDR2 YSLEER. CDR3 nucleotides: TGCGCCAGCAGCCAAGGGGCCAGACAGGGGGTAGAGACCCAGTACTTC. As protein: CASSQGARQGVETQYF.

The chain employs TRBV10-3 and TRBJ2-5; the match to TRBD1 covers 7 bases. The CDR3 is 13 amino acids. J lost 5 bases, V lost 7 bases, and 7 bases had no gene match. Germline V gene data show CDR1 as ENHRY and CDR2 as SYGVKD. The CDR3 DNA reads TGTGCCATCAACCAGGGGGTCATGGAGACCCAGTACTTC. This encodes CAINQGVMETQYF.

This chain uses TRBV10-3 with TRBJ2-1; 8 nucleotides line up with TRBD1. Germline V gene data show CDR1 as ENHRY and CDR2 as SYGVKD. The CDR3 is made up of 15 amino acids. The J segment lost 8 bases and the V segment lost 0 bases, leaving 6 bases of the junction unmatched. The CDR3 region is CAISESETGVDEQFF. CDR3 nucleotides: TGTGCCATCAGTGAGTCGGAGACAGGGGTCGATGAGCAGTTCTTC.

The chain employs TRBV7-2 and TRBJ2-7; no firm D call. Germline CDR1 is SGHTA and CDR2 is FQGNSA. The CDR3 totals 15 residues. Trimming removed 1 base at V and 2 bases at J, with 12 bases between. The CDR3 region is CASSLVVQPTYEQYF. CDR3 bases: TGTGCCAGCAGCTTAGTAGTCCAACCGACCTACGAGCAGTACTTC.

This rearrangement joins TRBV2 to TRBJ1-5; a possible D gene is TRBD1 (5 bases). V lost 4 bases and J 4 bases, leaving 8 bases between the germline ends. CDR1 and CDR2 from the germline V gene are SNHLY and FYNNEI. The CDR3 has 13 amino acids. The CDR3 sequence: CASSGGENQPQHF. DNA of the CDR3: TGTGCCAGCAGTGGGGGGGAGAATCAGCCCCAGCATTTT.